These 4 T cell receptor beta chains share one sample of origin, sequenced in a study of T cell changes during pregnancy in multiple sclerosis. Clones were read by immunoSEQ multiplex PCR, and TCRdb kept only the in-frame ones, dropping some. The table shows about 92,000 clones, with 85% to 95% occurring only once. This sample comprised peripheral blood, obtained in the first trimester of pregnancy. Receptors originate from a female donor with multiple sclerosis, enrolled in a pregnancy study.

The gene calls are TRBV5-1 and TRBJ2-7; D remains unclear. The CDR3 has 14 amino acids. The V and J ends lost 0 bases and 3 bases respectively, with 10 bases between them. Germline V lookup: CDR1 SGHRS, CDR2 YFSETQ. In DNA form, the CDR3 reads TGCGCCAGCAGCTTGGCCTTACAGCTCTACGAGCAGTACTTC. Translating gives CASSLALQLYEQYF.

The chain joins TRBV5-1 to TRBJ2-2, with TRBD1 identical over 9 bases. V lost 2 bases to trimming and J lost 6 bases; unmatched junction nucleotides: 8. Germline V gene lookup returns CDR1 SGHRS and CDR2 YFSETQ. CDR3 length: 16 amino acids. The CDR3 loop is CASSFGTGIISGELFF. For the CDR3, the DNA is TGCGCCAGCAGCTTTGGGACAGGGATAATCTCCGGGGAGCTGTTTTTT.

The rearrangement links TRBV30 to TRBJ1-4, with 9 bases matching TRBD1. The CDR3 is 15 residues long. V dropped 0 bases and J dropped 8; count of bases not matched to a gene: 7. Germline V gives CDR1 GTSNPN, CDR2 SVGIG (reference sequence). CDR3 sequence reads: CAWSVPGQGVEKLFF. CDR3 sequence (DNA): TGTGCCTGGAGTGTGCCGGGACAGGGTGTAGAAAAACTGTTTTTT.

The V and J genes are TRBV5-1 and TRBJ1-4, with D possibly TRBD1 on 5 matching bases. V lost 1 base and J 4 bases, leaving 8 bases between the germline ends. From germline, CDR1 is SGHRS and CDR2 YFSETQ. The CDR3 spans 14 residues. CDR3 residues: CASSLTGGNEKLFF. The CDR3 DNA reads as TGCGCCAGCAGCTTGACGGGGGGTAATGAAAAACTGTTTTTT.